The rows below give T cell receptor beta chains drawn from one sample of a study of CD8 T cells in ankylosing spondylitis. TCRdb re-called the 5' RACE reads through MiXCR, storing one row per CDR3 protein. The table lists some 140,000 distinct CDR3 sequences, approximately 7.3% of them singletons. The sequencing sample was made of blood, either unsorted or a sorted T cell fraction (not recorded which). These receptor sequences come from a female donor with ankylosing spondylitis or in good health (not recorded which). The CDR3 runs from the conserved cysteine through the conserved F or W. D genes are given only for firm matches. Expanded clones are given a class, and other clones once, few, many or no size at all.

>.|TRBJ2-2|TRBV7-2|many
CASSLLGTRGELFF
TGTGCCAGCAGCTTGCTCGGAACTAGAGGGGAGCTGTTTTTT
>.|TRBJ1-2|TRBV29-1|few
CSVAGDGAMYRYTF
TGCAGCGTCGCCGGGGACGGAGCTATGTATCGCTACACCTTC
>TRBD1|TRBJ2-3|TRBV7-2|many
CASSLGQTLRTDTQYF
TGTGCCAGCAGCTTGGGACAGACGTTGCGCACAGATACGCAGTATTTT
>TRBD1|TRBJ1-1|TRBV20-1|many
CSARDPTGGLNTEAFF
TGCAGTGCTAGAGATCCGACAGGGGGATTGAACACTGAAGCTTTCTTT
>TRBD1|TRBJ1-4|TRBV12-3/TRBV12-4|many
CASSGQGGTNEKLFF
TGTGCCAGCAGTGGACAGGGGGGTACTAATGAAAAACTGTTTTTT
>TRBD1|TRBJ1-5|TRBV5-5|many
CASSTGTVSNQPQHF
TGTGCCAGCAGTACCGGGACAGTGAGCAATCAGCCCCAGCATTTT
>.|TRBJ1-1|TRBV7-6|many
CASSNPFVMNTEAFF
TGTGCCAGCAGCAACCCATTTGTCATGAACACTGAAGCTTTCTTT
>TRBD2|TRBJ2-2|TRBV4-1|.
CASSQDPRTSGLSNTGELFF
TGCGCCAGCAGCCAAGATCCTAGGACTAGCGGGCTCTCGAACACCGGGGAGCTGTTTTTT
>.|TRBJ1-1|TRBV12-3/TRBV12-4|few
CASSLGISNTEAFF
TGTGCCAGCAGCCTGGGGATCTCCAACACTGAAGCTTTCTTT
>TRBD2|TRBJ2-1|TRBV4-2|.
CASSQIGLAGSSYNEQFF
TGTGCCAGCAGCCAAATTGGTCTAGCGGGGAGCTCCTACAATGAGCAGTTCTTC
>TRBD1|TRBJ1-1|TRBV4-1|many
CASSPGQGGSSEAFF
TGCGCCAGCAGCCCGGGACAGGGGGGAAGCTCTGAAGCTTTCTTT
>.|TRBJ1-4|TRBV9|.
CASSAQAEGWTEKLFF
TGTGCCAGCAGCGCCCAAGCGGAAGGTTGGACTGAAAAACTGTTTTTT
>TRBD1|TRBJ2-1|TRBV5-6|few
CASSSWDRYNEQFF
TGTGCCAGCAGCAGTTGGGACAGATACAATGAGCAGTTCTTC
>.|TRBJ1-5|TRBV6-5|many
CASGVGVEQPQHF
TGTGCCAGCGGGGTCGGTGTGGAACAGCCCCAGCATTTT